These 30 T cell receptor beta chains were all obtained from the same sample, sequenced in a study of blood T cell repertoires in COVID-19. Profiled with immunoSEQ multiplex PCR; TCRdb holds only in-frame clones, not every one. The sample lists under 200,000 clones, approximately 80% seen once, with 1.5% to 1.7% in the top ten. Sequenced material: peripheral blood. These receptors originate from a human donor in a cohort sampled during active COVID-19.

This chain uses TRBV27 with TRBJ2-7, with D maybe TRBD1 (6 bases). The CDR3 has 13 amino acids. Trimming removed 6 bases at V and 4 bases at J, with 13 bases between. Per the germline V gene, CDR1 is MNHEY and CDR2 is SMNVEV (reference sequence). For the CDR3, the DNA is TGTGCCAGCAGCCCAGGGGTTTCGTACGAGCAGTACTTC. Translating it yields CASSPGVSYEQYF.

The genes are TRBV7-8 and TRBJ2-7; 10 bases are a match to TRBD1. The germline V gene encodes CDR1 SGHVS and CDR2 FQNEAQ. This CDR3 contains 14 residues. The junction had 2 bases not matched to a gene; V was cut back by 4 bases and J by 2 bases. CDR3 sequence (DNA): TGTGCCAGCAGCTCCGGGACAGGGGCCTACGAGCAGTACTTC. This sequence encodes CASSSGTGAYEQYF.

The genes are TRBV10-2 and TRBJ1-2; 9 bases match TRBD1. Germline lookup yields CDR1 WSHSY and CDR2 SAAADI. The length of the CDR3 is 14 residues. With 0 bases clipped from V and 8 bases from J, the junction kept 4 bases outside the gene matches. The CDR3 DNA sequence: TGCGCCAGCAGTGAGTCGAGGACAGGGGTGGGCTACACCTTC. Translated: CASSESRTGVGYTF.

Concerning this clone itself: A read error may account for a junction end that differs from germline. V gene TRBV7-7 combines with J gene TRBJ2-5; the D is unclear. The CDR3 contains 15 residues. Looked up from germline, CDR1 is SSHAT and CDR2 is FNYEAQ (reference sequence). The CDR3 spells CASSLALAAVETQYF. The CDR3 region has the DNA TGTGCTAGCAGCTTAGCATTGGCGGCGGTGGAGACCCAGTACTTC.

V usage is TRBV28 and J usage is TRBJ2-3, with TRBD2 matching over 7 bases. V was pared by 3 bases and J by 1 base, with 10 bases of the junction left unmatched. Germline CDR1 MDHEN, CDR2 SYDVKM. CDR3 length: 17 residues. CDR3 in amino acids: CASSFYPTSPRTDTQYF. The CDR3 DNA reads as TGTGCCAGCAGTTTTTACCCGACTAGCCCTCGCACAGATACGCAGTATTTT.

CDR3 nucleotide sequence: TGTGCCACCAGCAGACCAACACAGGGTTTCACTGAAGCTTTCTTT. Protein sequence: CATSRPTQGFTEAFF. V and J are TRBV15 and TRBJ1-1, with D possibly being TRBD1 (6 bases). The CDR3 covers 15 residues. V was clipped by 2 bases and J by 4 bases, with 14 bases between them. Germline assignment: CDR1 LNHNV and CDR2 YYDKDF (reference sequence).

This clone was seen only once. V is TRBV5-6 and J is TRBJ1-3; D perhaps matches TRBD1 (6 bases). Germline CDR1 reads SGHDT; CDR2 reads YYEEEE. The CDR3 sequence is 14 residues long. V lost 4 bases and J lost 6, with 14 bases in between. CDR3 bases: TGTGCCAGCAGCCCGCCCGGGACATCAAACACCATATATTTT. This encodes CASSPPGTSNTIYF. Drawing the rest from reference TRBV5-6 and TRBJ1-3, the complete variable domain is DAGVTQSPTHLIKTRGQQVTLRCSPKSGHDTVSWYQQALGQGPQFIFQYYEEEERQRGNFPDRFSGHQFPNYSSELNVNALLLGDSALYLCASSPPGTSNTIYFGEGSWLTVV.

J is TRBJ1-5 and V is TRBV19; D is perhaps TRBD1 (5 bases). The CDR3 spans 15 residues. In germline, CDR1 is LNHDA, CDR2 SQIVND (reference sequence). V was clipped by 2 bases and J by 3 bases, with 11 bases between them. The CDR3 spells CASSIWGGINQPQHF. The CDR3 DNA reads as TGTGCCAGTAGTATATGGGGGGGAATCAATCAGCCCCAGCATTTT.

The chain joins TRBV27 to TRBJ2-1; D might be TRBD2 (6 bases). The germline gives CDR1 MNHEY, CDR2 SMNVEV (reference sequence). The CDR3 length is 14 residues. V lost 2 bases, J lost 10 bases, and 15 bases lay in between. Here the CDR3 DNA reads TGTGCCAGCAGTTTAGGATTGGGGAGGCAGGAGCAGTTCTTC. It codes for CASSLGLGRQEQFF.

The rearrangement links TRBV4-3 to TRBJ1-3; D remains ambiguous. The germline V and J ends were trimmed by 0 bases and 0 bases, with 9 bases remaining between them. Germline V gene lookup returns CDR1 LGHNA and CDR2 YSLEER. CDR3 length: 16 amino acids. CDR3 region: CASSQDLGVSGNTIYF. The CDR3 DNA sequence: TGCGCCAGCAGCCAAGATCTAGGAGTCTCTGGAAACACCATATATTTT.

CDR3: CASSLAGLAASTDTQYF. The CDR3 DNA reads TGCGCCAGCAGCTTGGCCGGACTAGCGGCTAGCACAGATACGCAGTATTTT. The chain joins TRBV5-1 to TRBJ2-3; 10 nucleotides align to TRBD2. The germline CDR1 and CDR2 sequences are SGHRS and YFSETQ. The trim removed 0 bases at V and 0 bases at J, leaving 4 bases unmatched. The CDR3 loop spans 17 amino acids.

The chain is built from TRBV3-1 (or the pseudogene TRBV3-2) and TRBJ2-3; D is perhaps TRBD2 (6 bases). The V end was cut by 2 bases, the J end by 2 bases, with 20 bases between. This CDR3 comprises 18 residues. In germline, CDR1 is LGHDT, CDR2 YNNKEL (reference sequence). DNA of the CDR3: TGTGCCAGCAGCCAACCCGGTGGGTGGGGGGAACCCACAGATACGCAGTATTTT. This translates into CASSQPGGWGEPTDTQYF.

This sequence joins TRBV10-1 and TRBJ2-7, with D possibly matching TRBD1 (6 bases). This CDR3 is 15 amino acids long. V dropped 5 bases and J dropped 0 bases, with 14 bases sitting between them. The V gene's germline CDR1 is WNHNN and CDR2 SYGVQD (reference sequence). For the CDR3, the DNA is TGCGCCAGCAGTTGGGGGCGGCGGAGCTCCTACGAGCAGTACTTC. This codes for CASSWGRRSSYEQYF.

The rearrangement links TRBV28 to TRBJ1-6; D is unclear. Germline CDR1 reads MDHEN; CDR2 reads SYDVKM. The CDR3 has 12 residues. V lost 7 bases and J lost 6, with 7 bases in between. The CDR3 coding sequence is TGTGCCAGCACCGACACTAATTCACCCCTCCACTTT. It is translated as CASTDTNSPLHF. The full variable domain, its missing parts supplied by reference TRBV28 and TRBJ1-6, is DVKVTQSSRYLVKRTGEKVFLECVQDMDHENMFWYRQDPGLGLRLIYFSYDVKMKEKGDIPEGYSVSREKKERFSLILESASTNQTSMYLCASTDTNSPLHFGNGTRLTVT.

This clone was counted only a few times. The chain couples TRBV5-1 to TRBJ1-2; 10 positions match TRBD1. From germline, CDR1 is SGHRS and CDR2 YFSETQ. Trimming took 0 bases from V and 7 from J; bases not matched to a gene: 3. This CDR3 contains 14 residues. CDR3 amino acids: CASSLGQGAPGYTF. DNA of the CDR3: TGCGCCAGCAGCTTGGGACAGGGGGCGCCTGGCTACACCTTC.

This clone was seen a handful of times. The rearrangement links TRBV3-1 (or the pseudogene TRBV3-2) to TRBJ1-1, with D hard to call. From germline, CDR1 is LGHDT and CDR2 YNNKEL (reference sequence). This CDR3 comprises 15 residues. Trimming pared 4 bases from V and 0 bases from J, leaving 12 bases between. The CDR3: CASSPPSVVNTEAFF. In nucleotides, the CDR3 is TGTGCCAGCAGCCCACCCAGTGTGGTGAACACTGAAGCTTTCTTT.

The rearrangement uses TRBV29-1 and TRBJ1-2; no clear D gene. Germline lookup yields CDR1 SQVTM and CDR2 ANQGSEA. Trimming cost V 4 bases and J 4 bases, with 10 bases left between them. CDR3 length: 12 amino acids. The CDR3 sequence: CSVALSSYGYTF. DNA for the CDR3: TGCAGCGTTGCCCTATCAAGCTATGGCTACACCTTC. The whole variable domain, remainder taken from reference TRBV29-1 and TRBJ1-2, is SAVISQKPSRDICQRGTSLTIQCQVDSQVTMMFWYRQQPGQSLTLIATANQGSEATYESGFVIDKFPISRPNLTFSTLTVSNMSPEDSSIYLCSVALSSYGYTFGSGTRLTVV.

The gene calls are TRBV4-3 and TRBJ2-7, with D perhaps TRBD2 (5 bases). CDR1 is LGHNA and CDR2 is YSLEER in the germline V gene. The CDR3 covers 16 residues. Trimming took 0 bases from V and 3 from J, leaving 15 bases between them. The CDR3 reads CASSQERRTGLYEQYF. Written as DNA, the CDR3 is TGCGCCAGCAGCCAAGAAAGGCGGACTGGCCTCTACGAGCAGTACTTC.

The J gene is TRBJ2-1, the V gene TRBV5-4, with 9 bases aligning to TRBD2. The CDR3 consists of 18 residues. The ends lost 0 bases at V and 4 bases at J; junction bases unmatched: 11. The germline V gene has CDR1 SGHNT and CDR2 YYREEE (reference sequence). CDR3 nucleotide sequence: TGTGCCAGCAGCTTGGGAGCGGGTCGCGGGGGGGAATACAATGAGCAGTTCTTC. Translated, it gives CASSLGAGRGGEYNEQFF.

This clone was observed a single time. The chain recombines TRBV5-6 with TRBJ2-7; 12 nucleotides line up with TRBD2. The CDR3 is 15 amino acids. Germline-derived CDR1 and CDR2 are SGHDT and YYEEEE. The V segment lost 0 bases and the J segment 2 bases; nucleotides outside the gene matches: 0. In DNA, the CDR3 is TGTGCCAGCAGCTTGGCTAGCGGGGGGGCCTACGAGCAGTACTTC. It yields the protein CASSLASGGAYEQYF.

The V gene is TRBV6-5, the J gene TRBJ2-7; 13 bases map to TRBD2. Germline CDR1 and CDR2: MNHEY and SVGAGI. The length of the CDR3 is 15 residues. Trimming removed 10 bases from V and 1 base from J; junction bases left unmatched: 7. The CDR3 protein is CAIEPGLAGSYEQYF. The CDR3 DNA is TGTGCCATCGAACCGGGACTAGCGGGGTCCTACGAGCAGTACTTC.

The chain has TRBV28 and TRBJ2-3, with 9 nucleotides matching TRBD2. Germline CDR1 MDHEN, CDR2 SYDVKM. Trimming removed 6 bases from V and 5 bases from J; junction bases left unmatched: 21. The CDR3 length is 19 residues. CDR3 DNA: TGTGCCAGCAGCCTACCGGGACTAGCCGCGACTTCTACACAAGATACGCAGTATTTT. It codes for CASSLPGLAATSTQDTQYF.

This chain uses TRBV6-4 with TRBJ2-3; TRBD2 aligns across 12 bases. Germline lookup yields CDR1 MRHNA and CDR2 SNTAGT. The CDR3 spans 17 residues. V lost 3 bases to trimming and J lost 2 bases; unmatched junction nucleotides: 6. For the CDR3, the DNA is TGTGCCAGCAGTGAAACTAGCGGGGGGACTTCCACAGATACGCAGTATTTT. Translated: CASSETSGGTSTDTQYF.

The rearrangement links TRBV5-4 to TRBJ2-7; 8 bases align to TRBD2. V lost 0 bases to trimming and J lost 0 bases; unmatched junction nucleotides: 2. Per germline, CDR1 SGHNT and CDR2 YYREEE (reference sequence). This CDR3 is 15 amino acids long. CDR3 DNA: TGTGCCAGCAGCTTGGCGGGGGGGCGCTCCTACGAGCAGTACTTC. Translating gives CASSLAGGRSYEQYF.

This sequence joins TRBV18 and TRBJ2-2, with 7 bases lining up with TRBD1. The CDR3 extends over 16 amino acids. The V gene end was trimmed by 3 bases and the J gene end by 3 bases; junction bases not matched to a gene: 7. In germline, CDR1 is KGHSH, CDR2 LQKENI. CDR3 sequence: CASSPSTGMDTGELFF. CDR3 DNA sequence: TGTGCCAGCTCACCTTCGACAGGGATGGACACCGGGGAGCTGTTTTTT.

The chain carries TRBV6-5 and TRBJ1-1, with D hard to call. The CDR3 runs 14 residues. Germline loops: CDR1 MNHEY, CDR2 SVGAGI. Trimming shortened V by 5 bases and J by 0 bases, and 10 bases separated the two germline ends. The CDR3 DNA follows: TGTGCCAGCAGTCATCAACTACTGAACACTGAAGCTTTCTTT. Its translation is CASSHQLLNTEAFF.

The genes are TRBV4-1 and TRBJ2-1; 11 bases fit TRBD2. The germline V gene has CDR1 MGHRA and CDR2 YSYEKL. V lost 0 bases to trimming and J lost 0 bases; unmatched junction nucleotides: 7. The length of the CDR3 is 19 residues. In nucleotides, the CDR3 is TGCGCCAGCAGCCAAGAAGCTAGCGGGGGGTTTAGCTCCTACAATGAGCAGTTCTTC. It translates to CASSQEASGGFSSYNEQFF.

The genes are TRBV6-5 and TRBJ1-4; 7 bases map to TRBD1. Trimming removed 6 bases from V and 4 bases from J; junction bases left unmatched: 5. The length of the CDR3 is 14 residues. Germline-derived CDR1 and CDR2 are MNHEY and SVGAGI. CDR3 loop: CASSPGTVNEKLFF. Here the CDR3 DNA reads TGTGCCAGCAGCCCCGGGACAGTTAATGAAAAACTGTTTTTT.

V gene TRBV19 combines with J gene TRBJ2-1, with 9 bases identical to TRBD1. Looked up from germline, CDR1 is LNHDA and CDR2 is SQIVND (reference sequence). The CDR3 covers 16 residues. V dropped 3 bases and J dropped 4; count of bases not matched to a gene: 7. The CDR3 reads CASSISGTGFYNEQFF. DNA for the CDR3: TGTGCCAGTAGTATTTCCGGGACAGGGTTTTACAATGAGCAGTTCTTC.

This chain uses TRBV7-9 with TRBJ2-4; unclear D gene. The V gene lost 5 bases and the J gene lost 0 bases, with 11 bases spanning the gap. Germline V gives CDR1 SEHNR, CDR2 FQNEAQ (reference sequence). CDR3 length: 15 residues. DNA for the CDR3: TGTGCCAGCAGCACCACCGGGTTAGCCAAAAACATTCAGTACTTC. Protein: CASSTTGLAKNIQYF.